The 3 T cell receptor beta chains below come from one sample, sequenced in a study of regulatory T cells in long-lasting Graves disease. Both iRepertoire HTBI primers and Arm-PCR of CDR3 regions were used to build the TCR beta libraries. TCRdb reprocessed the multiplex PCR reads via MiXCR and lists one record per CDR3 protein. The sample includes roughly 250,000 distinct CDR3 sequences, 18% of them seen just once. The time point was: newly diagnosed GD, antithyroid drugs for less than 3 months. PBMC-extracted RNA yielded the TCR library. This same sample was also taken into another study, of T cells in Graves' hyperthyroidism and ophthalmopathy.

The sample in question was peripheral blood mononuclear cells (PBMCs), obtained at new diagnosis, from a patient treated with antithyroid drugs. These receptors were obtained from a woman aged 30 to 39 with Graves disease.

The V gene is TRBV19, the J gene TRBJ2-3; D might be TRBD2 (5 bases). Trimming pared 9 bases from V and 2 bases from J, leaving 24 bases between. Looked up from germline, CDR1 is LNHDA and CDR2 is SQIVND (reference sequence). This CDR3 region has 17 residues. The CDR3 loop is CASTDGKGTTTTDTQYF. In DNA, the CDR3 is TGTGCCAGCACCGACGGGAAGGGAACCACCACCACAGATACGCAGTATTTT.

Only a few counts were recorded for this clonotype. The rearrangement links TRBV19 to TRBJ2-2, with TRBD1 identical over 10 bases. The germline CDR1 and CDR2 sequences are LNHDA and SQIVND (reference sequence). The trim removed 4 bases at V and 3 bases at J, leaving 5 bases unmatched. There are 16 residues in the CDR3. CDR3 region: CASSSWDRGYTGELFF. CDR3 nucleotide sequence: TGTGCCAGTAGTAGTTGGGACAGGGGATACACCGGGGAGCTGTTTTTT.

This clonotype was picked up many times. The chain joins TRBV11-2 to TRBJ2-3; no clear D. V dropped 1 base and J dropped 0 bases, with 8 bases sitting between them. The germline CDR1 and CDR2 sequences are SGHAT and FQNNGV. The CDR3 totals 15 residues. CDR3 amino acids: CASSLVPGSTDTQYF. The CDR3 nucleotides read TGTGCCAGCAGCTTAGTCCCAGGCAGCACAGATACGCAGTATTTT.